This T cell receptor (beta chain) is drawn from a study of beta chain features in type 1 diabetes. Note on this clone: The antigen remains unidentified.

Reverse transcription of all isolated RNA meant that expressed TCRB transcripts were sequenced. Assay used: immunoSEQ multiplex PCR; TCRdb lists only in-frame clones, some missing. The table lists around 97,000 clones, 28% of them singletons, with about 0.57% in the top ten. Trimming shortened V by 1 base and J by 3 bases, and 8 bases separated the two germline ends. Germline assignment: CDR1 MGHRA and CDR2 YSYEKL. The length of the CDR3 is 14 residues. Study-wide findings and caveats: A definitive answer on HLA type influencing TCRB rearrangement was not reached here. TCRB CDR3 length was moderately but significantly reduced in all four CD4+ subsets of Type 1 diabetes patients. Compared with healthy donors, patients appeared to share more similar naive, central memory and regulatory TCRB repertoires.

The specimen sequenced was central memory CD4+ T cells from blood. This chain links TRBV4-1 with TRBJ2-3, with a weak D call TRBD2 (6 bases). The receptor was isolated from a woman under 30 with type 1 diabetes. CDR3 in amino acids: CASSQALATDTQYF. The CDR3 DNA follows: TGCGCCAGCAGCCAAGCTCTAGCGACAGATACGCAGTATTTT.